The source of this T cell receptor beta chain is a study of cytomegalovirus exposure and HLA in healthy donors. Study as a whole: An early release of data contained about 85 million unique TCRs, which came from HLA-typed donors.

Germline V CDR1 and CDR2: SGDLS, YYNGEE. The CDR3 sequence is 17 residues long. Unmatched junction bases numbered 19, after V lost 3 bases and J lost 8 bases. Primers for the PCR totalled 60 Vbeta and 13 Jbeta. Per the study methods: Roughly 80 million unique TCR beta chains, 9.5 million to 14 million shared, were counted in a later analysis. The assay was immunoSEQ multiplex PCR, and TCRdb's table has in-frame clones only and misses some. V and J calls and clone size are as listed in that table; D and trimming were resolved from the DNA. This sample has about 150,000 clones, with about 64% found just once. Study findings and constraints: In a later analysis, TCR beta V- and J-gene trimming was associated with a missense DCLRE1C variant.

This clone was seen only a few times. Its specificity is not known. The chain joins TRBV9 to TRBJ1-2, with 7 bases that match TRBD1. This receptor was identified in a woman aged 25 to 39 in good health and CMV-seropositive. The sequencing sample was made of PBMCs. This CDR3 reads CASSGARGTVNAWGYTF. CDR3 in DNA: TGTGCCAGCAGCGGAGCTCGGGGGACAGTAAACGCGTGGGGCTACACCTTC.